The T cell receptor beta chain described here comes from a study of post-analysis software for immune sequencing data. The study, taken as a whole, reports: TRBV5-6, TRBV5-1 and TRBV20-1 were among several TRBV segments more frequent in patients than controls.

Presence of unique molecular identifiers characterized the TCR beta cDNA libraries. Each CDR3 protein is one row after TCRdb ran MiXCR on the PCR reads. The table includes approximately 630,000 distinct CDR3 sequences, 55% to 60% detected once. Details on this clonotype: Antigen unknown.

Trimming pared 0 bases from V and 1 base from J, leaving 24 bases between. This CDR3 region has 20 residues. Germline V gene lookup returns CDR1 MNHEY and CDR2 SVGAGI. The sequencing input was blood. The receptor was isolated from a girl aged 2-10 years with multiple sclerosis. The V and J genes are TRBV6-5 and TRBJ1-2; the D gene is possibly TRBD1 (6 bases). CDR3 coding DNA: TGTGCCAGCAGTTACTCTTCATCGACCTCACCGGAGGGGGATAACTATGGCTACACCTTC. The encoded protein is CASSYSSSTSPEGDNYGYTF.